These T cell receptor beta chains were read from a single sample in a study of identical twins. TCRdb analysed the 5' RACE reads with MiXCR anew, one entry per CDR3 protein. The data contain approximately 280,000 distinct CDR3 sequences, under 9.5% of them singletons. The data were also submitted as part of a second study, on yellow fever vaccine responses in identical twins.

The specimen sequenced was memory (CD45RO+) T cells sorted from blood. These receptors originate from a woman between 18 and 30 years old in good health. Both conserved end residues are part of each CDR3. The D gene is left open where the match is weak. Only some rows state a clone size, as once, few, many or a class for expanded clones.

d_gene: TRBD1
v_gene: TRBV10-2
abundance: many
j_gene: TRBJ2-2
CDR3aa: CASSSWDRGTGELFF
CDR3nt: TGCGCCAGCAGTTCGTGGGACAGGGGTACCGGGGAGCTGTTTTTT

d_gene: -
v_gene: TRBV5-1
abundance: -
j_gene: TRBJ1-1
CDR3aa: CASSLGRGQGNTEAFF
CDR3nt: TGCGCCAGCAGCTTGGGAAGGGGCCAAGGGAACACTGAAGCTTTCTTT

d_gene: -
v_gene: TRBV6-1
abundance: few
j_gene: TRBJ2-4
CDR3aa: CASSGTTRGNIQYF
CDR3nt: TGTGCCAGCAGTGGTACGACTCGCGGGAACATTCAGTACTTC

d_gene: TRBD1
v_gene: TRBV2
abundance: -
j_gene: TRBJ1-6
CDR3aa: CASSRQGPYNSPLHF
CDR3nt: TGTGCCAGCAGTCGACAGGGCCCCTATAATTCACCCCTCCACTTT

d_gene: TRBD2
v_gene: TRBV11-2
abundance: -
j_gene: TRBJ2-3
CDR3aa: CASSLVMNSASGRADTQYF
CDR3nt: TGTGCCAGCAGCTTAGTAATGAACTCGGCTAGCGGGCGGGCAGATACGCAGTATTTT

d_gene: TRBD2
v_gene: TRBV20-1
abundance: -
j_gene: TRBJ2-5
CDR3aa: CRGLAGKETQYF
CDR3nt: TGCAGGGGTCTAGCGGGGAAAGAGACCCAGTACTTC

d_gene: -
v_gene: TRBV5-1
abundance: many
j_gene: TRBJ1-1
CDR3aa: CASRFRNGDTEAFF
CDR3nt: TGCGCCAGCAGATTCCGAAACGGGGACACTGAAGCTTTCTTT

d_gene: TRBD2
v_gene: TRBV2
abundance: many
j_gene: TRBJ2-3
CDR3aa: CASRGTSADTQYF
CDR3nt: TGTGCCAGCAGGGGGACTAGCGCGGATACGCAGTATTTT

d_gene: -
v_gene: TRBV6-4
abundance: few
j_gene: TRBJ2-3
CDR3aa: CASSDSFGSGTDTQYF
CDR3nt: TGTGCCAGCAGTGACTCGTTTGGTAGCGGCACAGATACGCAGTATTTT

d_gene: TRBD2
v_gene: TRBV10-2
abundance: -
j_gene: TRBJ2-1
CDR3aa: CASSGPGGGNEQFF
CDR3nt: TGCGCCAGCAGTGGGCCGGGAGGGGGTAATGAGCAGTTCTTC

d_gene: TRBD1
v_gene: TRBV7-9
abundance: -
j_gene: TRBJ2-7
CDR3aa: CASSLGQGRDYEQYF
CDR3nt: TGTGCCAGCAGCTTAGGACAGGGGAGAGACTACGAGCAGTACTTC

d_gene: -
v_gene: TRBV7-8
abundance: few
j_gene: TRBJ2-5
CDR3aa: CASSQFQYF
CDR3nt: TGTGCCAGCAGCCAATTCCAGTACTTC

d_gene: TRBD1
v_gene: TRBV7-9
abundance: many
j_gene: TRBJ1-6
CDR3aa: CASSLGQGKGSPLHF
CDR3nt: TGTGCCAGCAGCCTGGGACAGGGCAAAGGATCACCCCTCCACTTT

d_gene: -
v_gene: TRBV18
abundance: -
j_gene: TRBJ2-1
CDR3aa: CASSEPVSSSYNEQFF
CDR3nt: TGTGCCAGCTCAGAGCCAGTGTCCAGCTCCTACAATGAGCAGTTCTTC

d_gene: -
v_gene: TRBV11-2
abundance: few
j_gene: TRBJ2-3
CDR3aa: CASGISTDTQYF
CDR3nt: TGTGCCAGCGGTATTAGCACAGATACGCAGTATTTT